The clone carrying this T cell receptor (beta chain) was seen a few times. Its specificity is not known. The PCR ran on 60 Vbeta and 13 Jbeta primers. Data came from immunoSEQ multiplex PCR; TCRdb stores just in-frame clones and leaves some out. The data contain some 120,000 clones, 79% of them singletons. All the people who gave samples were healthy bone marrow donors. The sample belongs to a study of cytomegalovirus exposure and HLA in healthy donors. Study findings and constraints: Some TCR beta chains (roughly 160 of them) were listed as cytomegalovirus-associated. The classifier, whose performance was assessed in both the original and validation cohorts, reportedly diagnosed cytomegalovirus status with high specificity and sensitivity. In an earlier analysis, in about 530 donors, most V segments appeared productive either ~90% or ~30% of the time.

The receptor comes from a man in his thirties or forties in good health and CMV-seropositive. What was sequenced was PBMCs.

This CDR3 is CAWSYGQGVYGYTF. Written as DNA, the CDR3 is TGTGCCTGGAGTTATGGGCAGGGGGTCTATGGCTACACCTTC. The gene calls are TRBV30 and TRBJ1-2; 7 bases align to TRBD1. Germline CDR1 and CDR2: GTSNPN and SVGIG (reference sequence). The V segment lost 2 bases and the J segment 4 bases; nucleotides outside the gene matches: 7. The CDR3 contains 14 residues.